These 23 T cell receptor beta chains originate from one sample sequenced in a study of blood T cells in healthy people across ages. Alongside a J-beta primer mix, a sample-barcoded 5' primer served in a second PCR lasting roughly 7 to 11 cycles. Each CDR3 protein is one row after TCRdb ran MiXCR on the 5' RACE reads. This sample has about 770,000 distinct CDR3 sequences; approximately 48% occur once, and the top ten carry roughly 18%. The sequencing sample was made of blood. The receptors were gathered from a man in his sixties in good health.

This rearrangement joins TRBV5-1 to TRBJ2-1; no firm D call. The CDR3 runs 15 residues. Per germline, CDR1 SGHRS and CDR2 YFSETQ. The V end lost 4 bases, the J end lost 0 bases, and 11 bases lay between the germline ends. The CDR3 DNA follows: TGCGCCAGCAGCAGCAGCTTTAGCTCCTACAATGAGCAGTTCTTC. This codes for CASSSSFSSYNEQFF.

The rearrangement joins TRBV5-1 to TRBJ2-4, with D perhaps matching TRBD2 (5 bases). This CDR3 is built from 19 residues. Trimming shortened V by 2 bases and J by 0 bases, and 21 bases separated the two germline ends. The V gene's germline CDR1 is SGHRS and CDR2 YFSETQ. Written as DNA, the CDR3 is TGCGCCAGCAGCTTAGGGTCCCCCCAGCGGCTCCTAGCCAAAAACATTCAGTACTTC. Amino acids: CASSLGSPQRLLAKNIQYF.

This clonotype was seen a handful of times. The V gene is TRBV10-3, the J gene TRBJ2-3, with D perhaps matching TRBD1 or TRBD2 (6 bases each). The CDR3 covers 12 residues. V gave up 7 bases and J gave up 5 bases, with 10 bases separating them. Per germline, CDR1 ENHRY and CDR2 SYGVKD. In nucleotides, the CDR3 is TGTGCCATCAAGGGGGGCGGAGATACGCAGTATTTT. Its translation: CAIKGGGDTQYF.

The V and J genes are TRBV11-3 and TRBJ2-3; 10 positions agree with TRBD2. This CDR3 spans 16 amino acids. With 5 bases clipped from V and 4 bases from J, the junction kept 9 bases outside the gene matches. Germline V CDR1 and CDR2: SGHNT, YENEEA. CDR3 nucleotide sequence: TGTGCCAGCAGCCCCGGGACTAGCGCGCATGCAGATACGCAGTATTTT. It yields the protein CASSPGTSAHADTQYF.

This clonotype occurred once. The chain combines TRBV7-2 with TRBJ2-3, with D tentatively TRBD1 or TRBD2 (5 bases each). Germline assignment: CDR1 SGHTA and CDR2 FQGNSA. The CDR3 loop spans 17 amino acids. V was clipped by 2 bases and J by 0 bases, with 15 bases between them. The CDR3 nucleotides read TGTGCCAGCAGCTTATTCAAGAGGGGCGTAAGCACAGATACGCAGTATTTT. This encodes CASSLFKRGVSTDTQYF.

This clonotype was counted at least ten times. The genes are TRBV12-3 or TRBV12-4 and TRBJ2-1; TRBD2 might be the D (6 bases). V was cut by 6 bases and J by 8 bases, with 11 bases left in between. The CDR3 is made up of 12 amino acids. DNA of the CDR3: TGTGCCAGCAGCCTGGGGGGAGATGAGCAGTTCTTC. Residues: CASSLGGDEQFF.

Only a few counts were recorded for this clonotype. The V and J genes are TRBV4-1 and TRBJ1-1, with D perhaps matching TRBD1 (6 bases). V lost 4 bases and J 2 bases, leaving 14 bases between the germline ends. CDR1 is MGHRA, CDR2 YSYEKL, per germline. This CDR3 is built from 15 residues. The CDR3 region has the DNA TGCGCCAGCAGCCCCCAACAGGGTGATAACACTGAAGCTTTCTTT. It specifies CASSPQQGDNTEAFF.

The chain recombines TRBV5-6 with TRBJ2-7; a possible D gene is TRBD1 (6 bases). The V gene lost 5 bases and the J gene lost 11 bases, with 14 bases spanning the gap. The germline gives CDR1 SGHDT, CDR2 YYEEEE. The CDR3 contains 11 residues. The CDR3 protein is CASSKGGREYF. The CDR3 DNA is TGTGCCAGCAGTAAAGGGGGAAGGGAGTACTTC.

This chain joins TRBV27 and TRBJ2-2, with D hard to call. Trimming left V 5 bases short and J 2 bases short, with 6 bases between. CDR3 length: 13 residues. CDR1 and CDR2 (germline): MNHEY, SMNVEV (reference sequence). The CDR3 reads CASSALNTGELFF. CDR3 nucleotides: TGTGCCAGCAGTGCCCTAAACACCGGGGAGCTGTTTTTT.

The V and J genes are TRBV5-1 and TRBJ2-7; D might be TRBD2 (5 bases). The J call may not be correct, given that the DNA end is closer to TRBJ2-5. Germline CDR1 reads SGHRS; CDR2 reads YFSETQ. The CDR3 loop spans 14 amino acids. This chain's CDR3 is CASSIGLVGETQYF. The CDR3 region has the DNA TGCGCCAGCAGCATCGGACTGGTGGGGGAGACCCAGTACTTC.

About this clonotype itself: Mismatch with germline at one junction end may stem from a read error. The chain couples TRBV18 to TRBJ2-7; D remains ambiguous. Germline V gene sequence: CDR1 KGHSH, CDR2 LQKENI. CDR3 size: 17 residues. The CDR3 loop reads CAGSPPVGSQNPYEQYF. The CDR3 DNA reads as TGTGCCGGCTCACCACCGGTTGGCAGCCAAAATCCCTACGAGCAGTACTTC. Filled out from reference TRBV18 and TRBJ2-7, the complete variable domain reads NAGVMQNPRHLVRRRGQEARLRCSPMKGHSHVYWYRQLPEEGLKFMVYLQKENIIDESGMPKERFSAEFPKEGPSILRIQQVVRGDSAAYFCAGSPPVGSQNPYEQYFGPGTRLTVT.

The rearrangement links TRBV6-5 to TRBJ2-2, with D tentatively TRBD2 (6 bases). Trimming stripped 5 bases from V and 6 bases from J, with 10 bases between. CDR1 and CDR2 from the germline V gene are MNHEY and SVGAGI. The CDR3 spans 13 residues. CDR3 nucleotide sequence: TGTGCCAGCAGTCCCAGCGGGTCCGGGGAGCTGTTTTTT. Translating gives CASSPSGSGELFF.

A note on this clonotype: One junction end disagrees with the germline gene, perhaps due to a read error. The V and J genes are TRBV5-5 and TRBJ2-7; D remains unclear. The germline CDR1 and CDR2 sequences are SGHKS and YYEKEE (reference sequence). The CDR3 extends over 16 amino acids. CDR3 in amino acids: CASSLVTTAASYERYF. As DNA, the CDR3 is TGTGCCAGCAGCTTGGTGACCACTGCCGCCTCCTACGAGCGGTACTTC.

V usage is TRBV7-9 and J usage is TRBJ2-5; 7 positions agree with TRBD1. V lost 3 bases and J lost 5; bases outside the gene matches: 6. The length of the CDR3 is 14 residues. CDR1 is SEHNR and CDR2 is FQNEAQ in the germline V gene (reference sequence). The CDR3 bases are TGTGCCAGCAGCTTTGGCAGGGGGAAGGAGACCCAGTACTTC. Translation: CASSFGRGKETQYF. Using reference TRBV7-9 and TRBJ2-5 for the parts outside the CDR3, the full variable domain is DTGVSQNPRHKITKRGQNVTFRCDPISEHNRLYWYRQTLGQGPEFLTYFQNEAQLEKSRLLSDRFSAERPKGSFSTLEIQRTEQGDSAMYLCASSFGRGKETQYFGPGTRLLVL.

V usage is TRBV24-1 and J usage is TRBJ2-5; TRBD2 agrees at 7 bases. Trimming removed 4 bases from V and 0 bases from J; junction bases left unmatched: 1. From germline, CDR1 is KGHDR and CDR2 SFDVKD. CDR3 length: 14 amino acids. DNA of the CDR3: TGTGCCACCAGTGACCGGGGGGACCAAGAGACCCAGTACTTC. As protein: CATSDRGDQETQYF.

This clonotype was found a few times. V gene TRBV5-1 combines with J gene TRBJ2-4; 10 bases agree with TRBD1. After removal of 8 bases from V and 2 bases from J, the junction contained 7 bases not matched to a gene. This CDR3 spans 15 amino acids. From germline, CDR1 is SGHRS and CDR2 YFSETQ. The CDR3, as DNA: TGCGCCAGTACCGGGGGACAGGGGACCAAAAACATTCAGTACTTC. Translation gives CASTGGQGTKNIQYF. Looking up the rest from reference TRBV5-1 and TRBJ2-4 gives the full variable domain: KAGVTQTPRYLIKTRGQQVTLSCSPISGHRSVSWYQQTPGQGLQFLFEYFSETQRNKGNFPGRFSGRQFSNSRSEMNVSTLELGDSALYLCASTGGQGTKNIQYFGAGTRLSVL.

This clonotype was picked up a small number of times. V usage is TRBV2 and J usage is TRBJ1-6, with D possibly being TRBD1 (5 bases). Looked up from germline, CDR1 is SNHLY and CDR2 is FYNNEI. The CDR3 contains 13 residues. Trimming took off 6 bases at V and 7 bases at J, with 10 bases between the two ends. The CDR3 reads CASRGDGNSPLHF. DNA of the CDR3: TGTGCCAGCAGGGGGGATGGGAATTCACCCCTCCACTTT.

In its sample, this clonotype was seen a few times. The chain employs TRBV5-1 and TRBJ1-2; the D is unclear. Trimming shortened V by 4 bases and J by 2 bases, and 12 bases separated the two germline ends. Germline CDR1 and CDR2: SGHRS and YFSETQ. This CDR3 has 14 amino acids. CDR3 bases: TGCGCCAGCAGCGTGAATGCAGAAAACTATGGCTACACCTTC. This encodes CASSVNAENYGYTF.

Here the CDR3 reads CSARALGQSSTGANVLTF. In DNA, the CDR3 is TGCAGTGCTAGAGCACTAGGACAGTCCTCCACTGGGGCCAACGTCCTGACTTTC. The chain uses TRBV20-1 and TRBJ2-6; TRBD1 is a possible D gene (6 bases). In germline, CDR1 is DFQATT, CDR2 SNEGSKA (reference sequence). V lost 1 base and J 2 bases, leaving 18 bases between the germline ends. This CDR3 has 18 amino acids.

This clonotype was counted only a few times. In DNA form, the CDR3 reads TGTGCCAGCAGTGACAGGGGGAACTCTGGGGCCAACGTCCTGACTTTC. Translating it yields CASSDRGNSGANVLTF. The chain employs TRBV6-1 and TRBJ2-6; 7 bases are shared with TRBD1. After removal of 3 bases from V and 0 bases from J, the junction contained 2 bases not matched to a gene. The germline V gene encodes CDR1 MNHNS and CDR2 SASEGT. This CDR3 spans 16 amino acids.

On this clonotype: One base away lies a much larger clone, so this may be a sequencing read error. The chain recombines TRBV4-3 with TRBJ1-4; tentatively, D is TRBD1 (5 bases). In germline, CDR1 is LGHNA, CDR2 YSLEER. CDR3 size: 16 residues. The CDR3 sequence: CVSSQDRGRLNEKLFF. As DNA, the CDR3 is TGCGTCAGCAGCCAAGATCGGGGGAGGCTTAATGAAAAACTGTTTTTT.

V is TRBV4-3 and J is TRBJ2-2; D perhaps matches TRBD1 (5 bases). Germline-derived CDR1 and CDR2 are LGHNA and YSLEER. The V gene lost 3 bases and the J gene lost 2 bases, with 10 bases spanning the gap. The CDR3 contains 15 residues. Here the CDR3 reads CASSHGTGNTGELFF. The CDR3 DNA sequence: TGCGCCAGCAGCCACGGAACAGGAAACACCGGGGAGCTGTTTTTT.

The chain links TRBV20-1 to TRBJ2-7; 9 nucleotides align to TRBD2. The better agreement between TRBJ2-5 and the DNA end casts doubt on the J call. The V gene's germline CDR1 is DFQATT and CDR2 SNEGSKA (reference sequence). CDR3 length: 15 amino acids. The CDR3 bases are TGCAGTGCTAGTTGGGCTAGCGGGGATAAAGAGACCCAGTACTTC. This codes for CSASWASGDKETQYF.